The present T cell receptor beta chain was sequenced within a study of response to subunit inactivated influenza vaccine. CDR1 is MNHEY, CDR2 SVGAGI, per germline. The length of the CDR3 is 16 residues. V was cut by 0 bases and J by 2 bases, with 14 bases left in between. TCRdb reprocessed the RT-PCR reads with MiXCR, giving one entry per CDR3 protein. The table lists about 570,000 distinct CDR3 sequences, about 10% of them singletons. These data were also filed under a second study, of T cells expressing NK-cell markers. That publication notes: Scientists made TCR beta cDNA using 5'RACE template switching with UMIs. It was from sorted CD3+CD56+NKG2C+, CD3+CD56+NKG2C- and CD3+CD56-NKG2C+ T cells that TCR beta repertoires came. Among eight sequenced donors, seven carried HCMV seropositivity while one was seronegative. A range of roughly 1.0-8% of CD8+ T cells consisted of dominant NKG2C+ clonotypes in six donors. Whether expanded NKG2C+ T cell clones were HCMV specific stayed uncertain.

This TCR was recovered from a man between 45 and 60 years old who received an inactivated influenza vaccine. Sample: PBMCs from blood, taken on the day of vaccination. The chain carries TRBV6-5 and TRBJ2-7; D perhaps matches TRBD2 (5 bases). DNA for the CDR3: TGTGCCAGCAGTTACTCCCCTGGGAGCGTGACCTACGAGCAGTACTTC. It translates to CASSYSPGSVTYEQYF.